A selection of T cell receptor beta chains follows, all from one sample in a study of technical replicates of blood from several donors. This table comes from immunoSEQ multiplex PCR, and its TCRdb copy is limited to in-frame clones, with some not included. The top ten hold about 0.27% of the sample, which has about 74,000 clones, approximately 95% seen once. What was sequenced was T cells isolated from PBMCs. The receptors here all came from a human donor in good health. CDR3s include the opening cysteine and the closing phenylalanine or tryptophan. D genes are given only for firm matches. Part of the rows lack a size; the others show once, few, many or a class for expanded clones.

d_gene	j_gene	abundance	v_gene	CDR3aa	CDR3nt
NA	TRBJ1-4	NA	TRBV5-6	CASSSPGSPGEKLFF	TGTGCCAGCAGTTCTCCGGGATCCCCCGGGGAAAAACTGTTTTTT
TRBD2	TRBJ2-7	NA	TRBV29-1	CSVSASGAEQYF	TGCAGCGTTTCGGCTAGCGGGGCCGAGCAGTACTTC
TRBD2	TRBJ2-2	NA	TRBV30	CAWNSGGATGELFF	TGTGCCTGGAATAGCGGGGGGGCGACCGGGGAGCTGTTTTTT
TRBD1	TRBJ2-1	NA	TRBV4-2	CASSPNRGSYNEQFF	TGTGCCAGCAGCCCCAACAGGGGCTCCTACAATGAGCAGTTCTTC
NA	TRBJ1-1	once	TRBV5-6	CASSRGTEAFF	TGTGCCAGCAGCCGAGGGACTGAAGCTTTCTTT
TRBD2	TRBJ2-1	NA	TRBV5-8	CASSLSASGYNEQFF	TGTGCCAGCAGCTTGTCGGCTAGCGGTTACAATGAGCAGTTCTTC
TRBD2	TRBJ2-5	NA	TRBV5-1	CASSSEAGGPVETQYF	TGCGCCAGCAGCTCTGAAGCGGGAGGTCCGGTGGAGACCCAGTACTTC
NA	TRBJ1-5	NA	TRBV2	CASSVGDNQPQHF	TGTGCCAGCAGTGTTGGAGACAATCAGCCCCAGCATTTT
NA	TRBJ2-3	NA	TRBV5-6	CASSLSGTDTQYF	TGTGCCAGCAGCTTGTCGGGCACAGATACGCAGTATTTT
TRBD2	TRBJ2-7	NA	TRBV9	CASSVGGGAGYEQYF	TGTGCCAGCAGCGTAGGCGGGGGGGCAGGCTACGAGCAGTACTTC
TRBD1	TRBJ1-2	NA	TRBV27	CASSLRKTGGYNYGYTF	TGTGCCAGCAGTTTGAGAAAGACAGGGGGTTACAACTATGGCTACACCTTC
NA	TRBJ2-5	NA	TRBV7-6	CASSGSPDRLTQETQYF	TGTGCCAGCAGCGGCTCCCCAGACAGGCTAACGCAAGAGACCCAGTACTTC
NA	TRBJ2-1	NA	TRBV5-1	CASSHTGDWFF	TGCGCCAGCAGCCACACGGGAGACTGGTTCTTC
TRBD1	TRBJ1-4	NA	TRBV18	CASSPPSSGQAWDEKLFF	TGTGCCAGCTCACCCCCTTCTTCGGGACAGGCTTGGGATGAAAAACTGTTTTTT
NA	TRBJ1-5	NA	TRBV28	CASRAGDRINQPQHF	TGTGCCAGCCGGGCCGGAGACAGGATCAATCAGCCCCAGCATTTT
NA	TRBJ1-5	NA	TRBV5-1	CASSLGGLGNQPQHF	TGCGCCAGCAGCCTGGGGGGGCTCGGCAATCAGCCCCAGCATTTT
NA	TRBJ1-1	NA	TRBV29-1	CSVVDRVNTEAFF	TGCAGCGTCGTAGACAGAGTGAACACTGAAGCTTTCTTT
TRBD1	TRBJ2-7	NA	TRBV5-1	CASSFETGDREQYF	TGCGCCAGCAGCTTTGAGACAGGGGATAGGGAGCAGTACTTC
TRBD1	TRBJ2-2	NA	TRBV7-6	CASRTGSGGELFF	TGTGCCAGCAGGACAGGGAGTGGCGGGGAGCTGTTTTTT
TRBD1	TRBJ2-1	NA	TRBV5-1	CASSLQGYGNEQFF	TGCGCCAGCAGCTTACAGGGGTATGGCAATGAGCAGTTCTTC
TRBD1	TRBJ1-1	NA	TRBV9	CASSTYGTGGTEAFF	TGTGCCAGCAGCACCTACGGGACAGGCGGCACTGAAGCTTTCTTT
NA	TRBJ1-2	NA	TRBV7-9	CASSFLKVDTGFNYGYTF	TGTGCCAGCAGCTTCCTGAAGGTGGACACAGGGTTTAACTATGGCTACACCTTC
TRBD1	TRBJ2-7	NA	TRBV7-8	CASSLAQGAAYEQYF	TGTGCCAGCAGCTTGGCACAGGGGGCCGCCTACGAGCAGTACTTC
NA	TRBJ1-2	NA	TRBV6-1	CASSLDSPNYGYTF	TGTGCCAGCTCTTTGGACAGTCCTAACTATGGCTACACCTTC
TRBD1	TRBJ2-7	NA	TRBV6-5	CASRRPGQGPEQYF	TGTGCCAGCAGGCGCCCGGGACAGGGTCCCGAGCAGTACTTC
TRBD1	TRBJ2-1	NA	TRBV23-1	CASSAKPGQGVNEQFF	TGCGCCAGCAGTGCCAAACCGGGACAGGGCGTCAATGAGCAGTTCTTC
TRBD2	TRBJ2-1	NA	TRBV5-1	CASSLGGGSYNEQFF	TGCGCCAGCAGCTTGGGGGGGGGCTCCTACAATGAGCAGTTCTTC
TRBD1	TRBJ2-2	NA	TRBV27	CASSLWTGGTGELFF	TGTGCCAGCAGTTTATGGACAGGGGGGACCGGGGAGCTGTTTTTT
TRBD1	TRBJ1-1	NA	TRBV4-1	CASSLRQGGNTEAFF	TGCGCCAGCAGCCTGAGACAGGGGGGGAACACTGAAGCTTTCTTT
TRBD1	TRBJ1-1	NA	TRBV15	CATSRAGTGSTEAFF	TGTGCCACCAGCAGAGCCGGGACAGGGTCCACTGAAGCTTTCTTT
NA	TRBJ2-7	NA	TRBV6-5	CASSPNTGLIYEQYF	TGTGCCAGCAGCCCAAATACAGGTCTAATCTACGAGCAGTACTTC
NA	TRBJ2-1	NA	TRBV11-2	CASRQGSNEQFF	TGTGCCAGCCGCCAGGGCAGTAATGAGCAGTTCTTC
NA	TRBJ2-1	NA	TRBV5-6	CASSLGASYNEQFF	TGTGCCAGCAGCTTGGGGGCCTCCTACAATGAGCAGTTCTTC
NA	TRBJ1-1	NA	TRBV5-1	CASSLGVRGGTEAFF	TGCGCCAGCAGCTTGGGTGTCAGGGGAGGGACTGAAGCTTTCTTT
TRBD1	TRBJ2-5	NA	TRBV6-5	CASPGQSSGETQYF	TGTGCCAGCCCGGGACAGTCTTCAGGGGAGACCCAGTACTTC
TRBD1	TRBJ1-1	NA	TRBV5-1	CASSTGTGENTEAFF	TGCGCCAGCAGCACTGGGACAGGGGAGAACACTGAAGCTTTCTTT
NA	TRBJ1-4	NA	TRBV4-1	CASSPVWTGSSREKLFF	TGCGCCAGCAGCCCTGTCTGGACGGGAAGCTCGCGGGAAAAACTGTTTTTT